The rows below give T cell receptor beta chains drawn from one sample of a study of T cell responses to AZD1222 COVID-19 vaccine. Profiled with immunoSEQ multiplex PCR; TCRdb holds only in-frame clones, not every one. The sample contains roughly 140,000 clones, more than 90% of which appear only once. Material: peripheral blood, obtained on day 0 of AZD1222 vaccination. These receptor sequences come from an adult in good health. Each CDR3 is given with its conserved first and last residue. D genes are given only for firm matches. Clone size, where shown, is once, few, many, or a class for clones that have expanded.

size	V	D	J	CDR3	DNA
.	TRBV9	TRBD1	TRBJ1-6	CASSADRPDSPLHF	TGTGCCAGCAGCGCGGACAGGCCGGATTCACCCCTCCACTTT
.	TRBV4-1	.	TRBJ1-1	CASSQGDQNTEAFF	TGCGCCAGCAGCCAAGGGGACCAGAACACTGAAGCTTTCTTT
.	TRBV18	.	TRBJ2-7	CASSPPDGDEQYF	TGTGCCAGCTCACCACCAGACGGGGACGAGCAGTACTTC
.	TRBV11-2	TRBD1	TRBJ2-3	CASSLVVQGGTDTQYF	TGTGCCAGCAGCTTAGTCGTCCAGGGGGGCACAGATACGCAGTATTTT
many	TRBV6-2/TRBV6-3	.	TRBJ1-1	CASSNGAGATEAFF	TGTGCCAGCAGTAACGGGGCGGGGGCCACTGAAGCTTTCTTT
.	TRBV19	.	TRBJ1-5	CASSIEWQNQPQHF	TGTGCCAGTAGTATTGAGTGGCAAAATCAGCCCCAGCATTTT
.	TRBV9	.	TRBJ2-7	CASSPGQKEDEQYF	TGTGCCAGCAGTCCGGGGCAAAAGGAGGACGAGCAGTACTTC
.	TRBV6-5	.	TRBJ1-1	CASSPVGPHGAFF	TGTGCCAGCAGTCCGGTAGGACCTCATGGGGCTTTCTTT
.	TRBV5-1	TRBD1	TRBJ1-6	CASSLQGAYNSPLHF	TGCGCCAGCAGCTTGCAGGGGGCGTATAATTCACCCCTCCACTTT
.	TRBV9	.	TRBJ2-1	CASSVDRTVYNEQFF	TGTGCCAGCAGCGTAGACAGGACAGTATACAATGAGCAGTTCTTC
.	TRBV2	.	TRBJ2-1	CASSARGFYNEQFF	TGTGCCAGCAGTGCCAGGGGCTTCTACAATGAGCAGTTCTTC
.	TRBV11-2	.	TRBJ2-1	CASSETSSYNEQFF	TGTGCCAGCAGTGAAACGAGCTCCTACAATGAGCAGTTCTTC
.	TRBV2	.	TRBJ1-4	CASSEQGLSTNEKLFF	TGTGCCAGCAGTGAACAGGGTCTATCAACTAATGAAAAACTGTTTTTT
.	TRBV6-5	.	TRBJ2-3	CASSPRQGPTDTQYF	TGTGCCAGCAGTCCACGCCAGGGCCCCACAGATACGCAGTATTTT
.	TRBV6-5	TRBD1	TRBJ1-2	CASSLTGGHGYTF	TGTGCCAGCAGTCTGACAGGGGGCCATGGCTACACCTTC
.	TRBV30	.	TRBJ1-2	CAWSRYYGYTF	TGTGCCTGGTCGCGATACTATGGCTACACCTTC
.	TRBV28	.	TRBJ1-1	CASSFDRENTEAFF	TGTGCCAGCAGTTTCGACCGAGAGAACACTGAAGCTTTCTTT
.	TRBV7-9	.	TRBJ2-7	CASSLGAKYEQYF	TGTGCCAGCAGCTTAGGGGCCAAGTACGAGCAGTACTTC
.	TRBV7-9	.	TRBJ1-1	CASSSALNTEAFF	TGTGCCAGCAGCTCGGCCCTGAACACTGAAGCTTTCTTT
.	TRBV27	.	TRBJ2-2	CASSFSPGVTGELFF	TGTGCCAGCAGTTTTTCCCCCGGAGTAACAGGGGAGCTGTTTTTT
.	TRBV27	.	TRBJ2-3	CASSWGRGPIYTDTQYF	TGTGCCAGCAGTTGGGGCAGGGGACCTATTTACACAGATACGCAGTATTTT
.	TRBV18	.	TRBJ2-5	CASSLSYSGGGEETQYF	TGTGCCAGCTCACTCTCTTATAGCGGAGGAGGGGAGGAGACCCAGTACTTC